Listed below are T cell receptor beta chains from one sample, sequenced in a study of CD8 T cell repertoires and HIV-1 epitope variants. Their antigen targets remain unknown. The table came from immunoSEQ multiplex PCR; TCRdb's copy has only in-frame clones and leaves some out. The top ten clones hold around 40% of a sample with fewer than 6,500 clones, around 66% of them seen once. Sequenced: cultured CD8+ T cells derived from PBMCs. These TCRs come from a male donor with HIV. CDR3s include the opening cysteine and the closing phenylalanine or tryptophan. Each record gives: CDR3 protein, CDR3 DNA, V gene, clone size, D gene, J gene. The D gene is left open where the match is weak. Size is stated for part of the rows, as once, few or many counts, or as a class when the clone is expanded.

CDR3: CASSLEGYPLWGYTF; DNA: TGTGCCAGCAGTTTAGAAGGGTACCCACTTTGGGGCTACACCTTC; V: TRBV28; size: -; D: -; J: TRBJ1-2
CDR3: CASSWTENTEAFF; DNA: TGCGCCAGCAGCTGGACAGAGAACACTGAAGCTTTCTTT; V: TRBV5-1; size: once; D: -; J: TRBJ1-1
CDR3: CASSFVPGDDYGYTF; DNA: TGTGCCAGCAGCTTCGTACCAGGGGACGACTATGGCTACACCTTC; V: TRBV7-2; size: -; D: -; J: TRBJ1-2
CDR3: CASSPARLAGEYEQFF; DNA: TGTGCCAGCAGTCCGGCCCGTCTAGCGGGAGAGTATGAGCAGTTCTTC; V: TRBV6-6; size: -; D: TRBD2; J: TRBJ2-1